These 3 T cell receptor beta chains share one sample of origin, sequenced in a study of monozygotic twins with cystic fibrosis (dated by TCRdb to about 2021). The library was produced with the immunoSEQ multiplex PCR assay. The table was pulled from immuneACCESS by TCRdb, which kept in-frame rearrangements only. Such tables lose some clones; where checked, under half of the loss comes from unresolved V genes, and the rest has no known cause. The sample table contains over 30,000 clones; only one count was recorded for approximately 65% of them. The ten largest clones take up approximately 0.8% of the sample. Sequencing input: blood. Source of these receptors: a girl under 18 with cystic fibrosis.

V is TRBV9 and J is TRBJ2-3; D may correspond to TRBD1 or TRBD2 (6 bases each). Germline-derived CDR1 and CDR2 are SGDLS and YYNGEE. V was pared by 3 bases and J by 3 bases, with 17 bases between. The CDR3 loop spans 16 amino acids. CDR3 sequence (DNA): TGTGCCAGCAGCGCCACAGGGCACGGGGGAACAGATACGCAGTATTTT. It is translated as CASSATGHGGTDTQYF.

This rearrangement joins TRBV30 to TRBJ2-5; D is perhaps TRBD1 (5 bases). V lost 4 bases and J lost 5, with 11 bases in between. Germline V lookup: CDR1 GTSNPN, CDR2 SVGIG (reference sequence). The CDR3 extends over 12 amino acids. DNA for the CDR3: TGTGCCTGGATAGGGGTGTCGGAGACCCAGTACTTC. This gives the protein CAWIGVSETQYF.

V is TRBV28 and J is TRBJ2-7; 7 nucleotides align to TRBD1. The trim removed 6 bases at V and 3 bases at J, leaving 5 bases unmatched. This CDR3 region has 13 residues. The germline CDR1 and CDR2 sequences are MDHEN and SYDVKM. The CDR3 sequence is CASRLTGDYEQYV. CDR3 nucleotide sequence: TGTGCCAGCAGACTCACAGGGGACTACGAGCAGTACGTC.